The rows below give T cell receptor beta chains drawn from one sample of a study. TCRdb reprocessed the RT-PCR reads via MiXCR and lists one record per CDR3 protein. The data contain more than 550,000 distinct CDR3 sequences, approximately 14% of them singletons. Material: memory CD4+ T cells from blood. The receptors derive from a female donor in good health, serving as a healthy control. CDR3s include the opening cysteine and the closing phenylalanine or tryptophan. Fields, in order: clone size, D gene, V gene, J gene, CDR3 DNA, CDR3 protein. D genes are given only for firm matches. Clone size is given for some rows only: seen once, a few or many times, or a class if the clone is expanded.

size: .; D: TRBD1; V: TRBV5-1; J: TRBJ1-1; DNA: TGCGCCAGCAGCTCGGGACAGGGGGCGATCTACACTGAAGCTTTCTTT; CDR3: CASSSGQGAIYTEAFF
size: .; D: .; V: TRBV7-2; J: TRBJ1-1; DNA: TGTGCCAGCAGCCCTCGCAGGGGACTTGGAGCGGGGCTGAACACTGAAGCTTTCTTT; CDR3: CASSPRRGLGAGLNTEAFF
size: few; D: .; V: TRBV5-1; J: TRBJ2-3; DNA: TGCGCCAGCAGCGCAAAATTACATCCTGGGGATACGCAGTATTTT; CDR3: CASSAKLHPGDTQYF
size: .; D: TRBD2; V: TRBV20-1; J: TRBJ2-1; DNA: TGCAGTGCTAGCAGGAGGGACTATTCCTACAATGAGCAGTTCTTC; CDR3: CSASRRDYSYNEQFF
size: .; D: .; V: TRBV6-4; J: TRBJ2-1; DNA: TGTGCCAGCAGTGACTCGAATAGATACAATGAGCAGTTCTTC; CDR3: CASSDSNRYNEQFF
size: .; D: .; V: TRBV20-1; J: TRBJ2-2; DNA: TGCAGTGCTAGTGCAGGGGTCGACGGGGAGCTGTTTTTT; CDR3: CSASAGVDGELFF
size: .; D: .; V: TRBV6-2/TRBV6-3; J: TRBJ1-2; DNA: TGTGCCAGCAGTCCAACAGGGATCTATGGCTACACCTTC; CDR3: CASSPTGIYGYTF
size: few; D: TRBD2; V: TRBV20-1; J: TRBJ2-1; DNA: TGCAGTGCTAGAGGGGCTAGCGGGGGGCCCTACAATGAGCAGTTCTTC; CDR3: CSARGASGGPYNEQFF
size: many; D: .; V: TRBV6-5; J: TRBJ2-3; DNA: TGTGCCAGCAGTTACTCTACTAGGGCAGATACGCAGTATTTT; CDR3: CASSYSTRADTQYF
size: few; D: TRBD1; V: TRBV24-1; J: TRBJ1-1; DNA: TGTGCCACCAGGCCAGGGGGCGCGGGGACTGAAGCTTTCTTT; CDR3: CATRPGGAGTEAFF
size: few; D: TRBD1; V: TRBV6-2/TRBV6-3; J: TRBJ2-7; DNA: TGTGCCTCCTACGACAGGGCCACTCAAGAGCAGTACTTC; CDR3: CASYDRATQEQYF
size: many; D: .; V: TRBV20-1; J: TRBJ1-3; DNA: TGCAGTGCTTGGGTTCCGTCTGGCCTAGCGACGGGAAACACCATATATTTT; CDR3: CSAWVPSGLATGNTIYF
size: .; D: .; V: TRBV20-1; J: TRBJ1-2; DNA: TGCAGTGCTACCACACAGACCCTTAACACCTTC; CDR3: CSATTQTLNTF
size: .; D: .; V: TRBV7-2; J: TRBJ2-7; DNA: TGTGCCAGCAGCGCCTACGAAGAGCAGTACTTC; CDR3: CASSAYEEQYF
size: .; D: TRBD2; V: TRBV20-1; J: TRBJ2-2; DNA: TGCAGTGCTAGGAAACTAGCGGGAGGGAACACCGGGGAGCTGTTTTTT; CDR3: CSARKLAGGNTGELFF
size: many; D: TRBD1; V: TRBV10-3; J: TRBJ1-1; DNA: TGTGCCATCAGTGGGGGACAGGGGGCGACCAACACTGAAGCTTTCTTT; CDR3: CAISGGQGATNTEAFF